A selection of T cell receptor beta chains follows, all from one sample in a study of shared clonotypes between healthy human individuals. TCRdb's copy holds only in-frame clones and misses some; the assay was immunoSEQ multiplex PCR. The repertoire holds approximately 1,000,000 clones, with 70% to 85% as singletons. The sequencing sample was made of memory CD4+ T cells from PBMCs. The receptors were gathered from a young man in good health. Some clones in this sample may be carry-over from other donors' samples. Both conserved end residues are part of each CDR3. Fields, in order: J gene, clone size, CDR3 length, D gene, V gene, CDR3 protein, CDR3 DNA. The D gene is left open where the match is weak. Rows give clone size only sometimes, using once, few, many, or a class for an expanded clone.

TRBJ2-3,.,16,.,TRBV6-8,CASSYPSWGAADTQYF,TGTGCCAGCAGTTACCCTTCTTGGGGCGCGGCAGATACGCAGTATTTT
TRBJ2-1,.,16,TRBD2,TRBV9,CASSVGASGIYNEQFF,TGTGCCAGCAGCGTAGGGGCTAGCGGGATTTACAATGAGCAGTTCTTC
TRBJ1-5,once,12,.,TRBV28,CASGSKQGPQHF,TGTGCCAGCGGCAGTAAACAGGGGCCCCAGCATTTT
TRBJ2-4,.,11,.,TRBV20-1,CSAWREDIQYF,TGCAGTGCATGGAGGGAGGACATTCAGTACTTC
TRBJ2-1,.,15,.,TRBV9,CASSVGSEYDNEQFF,TGTGCCAGCAGCGTAGGATCTGAGTACGACAATGAGCAGTTCTTC
TRBJ2-1,.,15,.,TRBV30,CAWGRPGPSYNEQFF,TGTGCCTGGGGTCGTCCGGGACCATCCTACAATGAGCAGTTCTTC
TRBJ2-7,.,16,TRBD2,TRBV9,CASSVGGQREGYEQYF,TGTGCCAGCAGCGTAGGGGGCCAGCGGGAGGGGTACGAGCAGTACTTC
TRBJ1-1,.,16,TRBD1,TRBV5-1,CASSLGTGALNTEAFF,TGCGCCAGCAGCTTGGGGACAGGGGCCTTGAACACTGAAGCTTTCTTT
TRBJ1-5,.,15,.,TRBV30,CAWGEGLRPNQPQHF,TGTGCCTGGGGAGAGGGCCTCCGGCCCAATCAGCCTCAGCATTTT
TRBJ2-7,.,17,TRBD2,TRBV14,CASSARPTSGRAYEQYF,TGTGCCAGCAGCGCCCGCCCAACTAGCGGGAGGGCCTACGAGCAGTACTTC
TRBJ1-4,.,14,.,TRBV14,CASSQLGEDEKLFF,TGTGCCAGCAGCCAACTAGGGGAAGATGAAAAACTGTTTTTT
TRBJ1-1,.,13,TRBD1,TRBV6-5,CASTRQGGTEAFF,TGTGCCAGCACTAGACAGGGCGGCACTGAAGCTTTCTTT
TRBJ2-3,.,16,TRBD2,TRBV6-5,CASSYERTSGTDTQYF,TGTGCCAGCAGTTACGAACGGACTAGCGGCACAGATACGCAGTATTTT
TRBJ1-4,.,15,.,TRBV28,CASSLGGQANEKLFF,TGTGCCAGCAGTTTAGGGGGCCAGGCTAATGAAAAACTGTTTTTT
TRBJ1-1,.,16,.,TRBV5-1,CASSLAGALMNTEAFF,TGCGCCAGCAGCTTGGCCGGGGCCCTCATGAACACTGAAGCTTTCTTT
TRBJ2-5,.,18,TRBD1,TRBV5-4,CASSNGPPTGNRQETQYF,TGTGCCAGCAGCAACGGGCCCCCGACAGGGAATCGGCAAGAGACCCAGTACTTC
TRBJ2-5,.,13,TRBD1,TRBV2,CASRDRAAETQYF,TGTGCCAGCAGAGACAGGGCGGCAGAGACCCAGTACTTC
TRBJ1-1,few,13,.,TRBV5-1,CASRPGTNTEAFF,TGCGCCAGCAGACCCGGGACAAACACTGAAGCTTTCTTT
TRBJ1-5,.,14,TRBD1,TRBV19,CASSDRGGNQPQHF,TGTGCCAGTAGTGACAGGGGAGGCAATCAGCCCCAGCATTTT
TRBJ2-7,.,15,TRBD2,TRBV7-2,CASSLPGLASYEQYF,TGTGCCAGCAGCCTCCCGGGACTAGCATCCTACGAGCAGTACTTC
TRBJ1-3,.,16,.,TRBV7-9,CASSLGGTSSGNTIYF,TGTGCCAGCAGCTTAGGGGGTACATCCTCTGGAAACACCATATATTTT
TRBJ2-1,.,14,.,TRBV5-1,CASSPGVIKNEQFF,TGCGCCAGCAGCCCCGGAGTTATAAAAAATGAGCAGTTCTTC
TRBJ2-4,.,16,.,TRBV19,CASSTLAGLAKNIQYF,TGTGCCAGTAGTACTCTGGCGGGATTAGCCAAAAACATTCAGTACTTC
TRBJ2-2,few,18,TRBD1,TRBV19,CASSINGAGGARAGELFF,TGTGCCAGTAGTATAAACGGGGCAGGGGGCGCTAGGGCCGGGGAGCTGTTTTTT
TRBJ1-1,.,21,TRBD1,TRBV27,CASRSWGGGGRDPQGAIEAFF,TGTGCCAGCAGGAGTTGGGGGGGTGGGGGTCGGGACCCACAGGGGGCTATTGAAGCTTTCTTT
TRBJ2-1,.,13,.,TRBV2,CASSEQALNEQFF,TGTGCCAGCAGTGAACAGGCGCTCAATGAGCAGTTCTTC
TRBJ1-2,.,13,TRBD1,TRBV11-3,CASSRGQGDGYTF,TGTGCCAGCAGTCGTGGACAGGGCGATGGCTACACCTTC
TRBJ1-2,few,11,.,TRBV7-9,CASSTTDARTF,TGTGCCAGCAGTACCACGGACGCGAGGACCTTC
TRBJ2-1,.,13,.,TRBV30,CAWSVLGEGEQFF,TGTGCCTGGAGCGTACTGGGGGAAGGTGAGCAGTTCTTC
TRBJ1-1,.,14,.,TRBV6-6,CASSYGVMNTEAFF,TGTGCCAGCAGTTACGGAGTTATGAACACTGAAGCTTTCTTT
TRBJ2-5,.,16,.,TRBV10-3,CAISEGGRLNQETQYF,TGTGCCATCAGTGAAGGAGGGAGGCTGAACCAAGAGACCCAGTACTTC
TRBJ2-1,many,15,TRBD2,TRBV7-3,CASSLGLAGNNEQFF,TGTGCCAGCAGCTTGGGACTAGCGGGCAACAATGAGCAGTTCTTC
TRBJ1-1,.,13,.,TRBV18,CASSPQMNTEAFF,TGTGCCAGCTCACCACAGATGAACACTGAAGCTTTCTTT
TRBJ2-2,.,14,.,TRBV5-1,CASSLDGETGELFF,TGCGCCAGCAGCTTGGATGGCGAAACCGGGGAGCTGTTTTTT
TRBJ2-7,.,14,TRBD1,TRBV4-1,CASSSRQGPYEQYF,TGCGCCAGCAGCAGCCGACAGGGACCCTACGAGCAGTACTTC
TRBJ2-7,once,13,.,TRBV10-3,CAISETNPTSPYF,TGTGCCATCAGTGAGACCAATCCTACAAGCCCGTACTTC
TRBJ1-5,.,16,.,TRBV28,CASSPLGGPDNQPQHF,TGTGCCAGCAGTCCACTAGGAGGGCCGGACAATCAGCCCCAGCATTTT
TRBJ2-4,.,15,.,TRBV27,CASSLDMTSKNIQYF,TGTGCCAGCAGTTTAGACATGACGTCCAAAAACATTCAGTACTTC
TRBJ2-5,.,13,TRBD2,TRBV7-9,CASAGLAQETQYF,TGTGCCAGCGCGGGACTAGCTCAAGAGACCCAGTACTTC
TRBJ1-5,.,14,.,TRBV18,CASSPAGTNQPQHF,TGTGCCAGCTCACCAGCAGGGACCAATCAGCCCCAGCATTTT
TRBJ1-1,.,14,.,TRBV5-1,CASSLAQGRTEAFF,TGCGCCAGCAGCTTGGCTCAGGGTCGCACTGAAGCTTTCTTT
TRBJ2-7,.,11,.,TRBV2,CASRLAYEQYF,TGTGCCAGCAGATTGGCCTACGAGCAGTACTTC
TRBJ1-2,.,15,.,TRBV5-4,CASSLGTETHYGYTF,TGTGCCAGCAGCTTGGGGACAGAGACTCACTATGGCTACACCTTC
TRBJ2-3,.,13,.,TRBV29-1,CSITLQSTDTQYF,TGCAGCATCACCCTGCAGAGTACAGATACGCAGTATTTT
TRBJ1-5,.,14,TRBD1,TRBV28,CASRSQTGDQPQHF,TGTGCCAGCAGAAGTCAGACAGGGGATCAGCCCCAGCATTTT
TRBJ2-5,.,18,TRBD2,TRBV9,CASSVGRKGLAGGETQYF,TGTGCCAGCAGCGTAGGAAGGAAGGGACTAGCGGGAGGAGAGACCCAGTACTTC